This T cell receptor (beta chain) derives from a study of breast tumors, draining lymph nodes, adjacent tissues listed by TCRdb under 2016. Looking at the study overall: The study compared TCR beta repertoires across tumor, adjacent nontumor tissue and axillary lymph nodes from breast cancer patients. The study aimed to assess the relationships and possible T-cell exchange between tumor, surrounding tissue and draining lymph node repertoires in human breast cancer.

Of note for this clonotype: Its antigen is currently not known. Base qualities are not provided; no much larger clone lies one nucleotide away.

Paper-wide results and their limitations: Tumors showed preferential V and J gene usage, and their T-cell repertoire diversity fell below that of lymph nodes yet above that of nontumor tissue. The data were considered consistent with most tumor T cells being derived from the lymph node and subsequently expanding within tumor tissue. Tumor and nontumor tissue repertoires were significantly more similar in luminal-like than in basal-like breast cancer. The conclusion that tumor T cells originate in lymph nodes was presented as consistent with a hypothesis rather than as directly demonstrated.

The sequencing machine was an Illumina HiSeq 2000. Multiplex PCR amplification was used to generate the TCR beta chain libraries. The amplified TCR beta chain products were analyzed by high-throughput sequencing. TCRdb reprocessing: public reads trimmed at Q25 with fastp, clones called with MiXCR, in-frame beta chains kept. Each entry merges the rows of one CDR3 protein and shows their most common DNA and genes. The sample includes some 250,000 distinct CDR3 sequences, with under 40% observed a single time. Clones ranked in the top ten supply under 4.5% of the sample. Lymph node samples were obtained from the axillary draining lymph nodes of breast cancer patients. Trimming removed 5 bases from V and 5 bases from J, leaving 26 bases between the germline ends. Counted from cysteine to phenylalanine, this CDR3 has 17 amino acids. Only CDR3 DNA is held: 51 bases, read in frame from base 1. The CDR1 and CDR2 encoded by the germline V gene are SGHRS and YFSETQ.

Sequencing used axillary lymph node tissue. The sequence derives from a female donor with breast cancer. Some clones in this sample may be carry-over from other donors' samples. The chain is encoded by TRBV5-1 joined to TRBJ2-7, with TRBD2 perhaps the D gene, on 6 matching bases. The sequenced DNA: TGCGCCAGCAGATTGCGAAACCCGGGACTCGCGGGCAACGAGCAGTACTTC. Translated, it gives CASRLRNPGLAGNEQYF.